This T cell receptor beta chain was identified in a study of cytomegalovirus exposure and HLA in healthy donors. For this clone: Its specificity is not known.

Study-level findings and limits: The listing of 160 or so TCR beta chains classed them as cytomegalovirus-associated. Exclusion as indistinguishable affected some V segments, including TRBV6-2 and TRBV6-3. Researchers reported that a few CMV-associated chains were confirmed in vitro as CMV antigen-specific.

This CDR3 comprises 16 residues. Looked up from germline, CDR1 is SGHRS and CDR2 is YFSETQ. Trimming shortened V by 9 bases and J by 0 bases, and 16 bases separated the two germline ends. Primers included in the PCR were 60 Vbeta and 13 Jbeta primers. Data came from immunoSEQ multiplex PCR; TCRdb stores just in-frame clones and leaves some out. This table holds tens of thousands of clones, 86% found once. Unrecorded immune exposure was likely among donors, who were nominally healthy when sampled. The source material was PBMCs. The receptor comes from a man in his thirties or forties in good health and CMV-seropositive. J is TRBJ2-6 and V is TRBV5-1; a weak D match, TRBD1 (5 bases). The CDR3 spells CATAPQASSGANVLTF. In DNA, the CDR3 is TGCGCCACCGCCCCACAGGCGAGCTCTGGGGCCAACGTCCTGACTTTC.